Sequencing of this T cell receptor (beta chain) was carried out in a study of T-cell memory formation after mild COVID-19. Trimming cost V 5 bases and J 3 bases; bases outside gene matches: 12. This CDR3 contains 16 residues. Per the germline V gene, CDR1 is DFQATT and CDR2 is SNEGSKA (reference sequence). A 5'RACE reaction primed in the constant segment made cDNA libraries of TCR alpha and TCR beta, and these carried sample barcodes and UMIs. A single record per CDR3 protein comes from TCRdb applying MiXCR to the 5' RACE reads. The sample yields about 270,000 distinct CDR3 sequences, 15% seen once. The genes are TRBV20-1 and TRBJ1-5; 8 bases agree with TRBD1. The source of this sequence is an adult woman who had mild COVID-19 (a few samples of this study predate the infection). Cell type and time point are not known. Sample: PBMCs or a T cell subset sorted from them (not recorded which). The chain's CDR3 is CSASRTGNVNNQPQHF. The CDR3 DNA reads as TGCAGTGCTTCCCGGACAGGGAACGTTAACAATCAGCCCCAGCATTTT.